This T cell receptor (beta chain) was recovered during a study of cytomegalovirus exposure and HLA in healthy donors. Study-level points and caveats: The study flagged about 160 TCR beta chains as cytomegalovirus-associated. Sequencing depth roughly uniform across donors was assumed in presence/absence analyses. Most subjects had HLA-A and HLA-B alleles reportedly predicted accurately by TCR beta sequences.

Notes on this clone: The antigen is not known.

The germline CDR1 and CDR2 sequences are SQVTM and ANQGSEA. V gave up 3 bases and J gave up 5 bases; unmatched junction bases: 19. This CDR3 is built from 19 residues. PCR employed 60 Vbeta and 13 Jbeta primers. Sequenced by immunoSEQ multiplex PCR; TCRdb stores in-frame clones only, minus some. The table has roughly 200,000 clones, less than 80% seen once. Sequencing input: PBMCs. This TCR was recovered from a woman between 35 and 50 years old in good health and CMV-seronegative. V is TRBV29-1 and J is TRBJ2-5, with 12 bases fitting TRBD2. CDR3 loop: CSVELTLGASGGGQETQYF. CDR3 sequence (DNA): TGCAGCGTTGAGTTAACGCTAGGGGCTAGCGGGGGGGGGCAGGAGACCCAGTACTTC.